One sample yielded the 9 T cell receptor beta chains listed below, sequenced in a study of cytomegalovirus exposure and HLA in healthy donors. The PCR made use of 60 Vbeta and 13 Jbeta primers. Profiling relied on immunoSEQ multiplex PCR, and the TCRdb table lists in-frame clones only, not all of them. Its listing shows about 60,000 clones. Material for sequencing was PBMCs. These TCRs come from a woman aged 18 to 35 in good health and CMV-seronegative.

The J gene is TRBJ2-1, the V gene TRBV9; D might be TRBD1 (5 bases). The CDR3 is 13 residues long. The germline V and J ends were trimmed by 0 bases and 5 bases, with 6 bases remaining between them. In germline, CDR1 is SGDLS, CDR2 YYNGEE. CDR3 loop: CASSVGQHNEQFF. The CDR3 bases are TGTGCCAGCAGCGTAGGACAGCACAATGAGCAGTTCTTC.

The CDR3 DNA reads as TGTGCCAGCAGCTCGCTAGCGGGAGGGTCGTACAATGAGCAGTTCTTC. This gives the protein CASSSLAGGSYNEQFF. The chain carries TRBV9 and TRBJ2-1; TRBD2 matches at 12 bases. V dropped 4 bases and J dropped 4; count of bases not matched to a gene: 6. The CDR3 extends over 16 amino acids. Germline lookup yields CDR1 SGDLS and CDR2 YYNGEE.

The chain is built from TRBV5-7 and TRBJ2-7, with TRBD2 matching 12 bases. TRBV5-7 is given ORF status, its function remaining uncertain. The V gene end was trimmed by 5 bases and the J gene end by 4 bases; junction bases not matched to a gene: 7. This CDR3 region has 15 residues. In DNA form, the CDR3 reads TGTGCCAGCAGATACACTAGCGGGGGGTTATACGAGCAGTACTTC. Its protein is CASRYTSGGLYEQYF.

On this clone: A junction boundary mismatches the germline segment, possibly from a read error. The genes are TRBV5-8 and TRBJ1-1; D is uncertain. The CDR3 is 10 residues long. In germline, CDR1 is SGHTS, CDR2 YDEGEE. CDR3 region: CASSVTEDFF. CDR3 sequence (DNA): TGTGCCAGCAGCGTCACTGAAGATTTCTTT.

The chain recombines TRBV5-6 with TRBJ1-2, with TRBD1 matching 7 bases. This CDR3 is 15 amino acids long. CDR1 and CDR2 from the germline V gene are SGHDT and YYEEEE. V was pared by 9 bases and J by 1 base, with 12 bases of the junction left unmatched. Written as DNA, the CDR3 is TGTGCCACCGCGCCCGGGACAGCAGATAACTATGGCTACACCTTC. Protein product: CATAPGTADNYGYTF.

This chain connects TRBV5-4 to TRBJ1-4; no clear D. Trimming pared 2 bases from V and 8 bases from J, leaving 10 bases between. Germline V gene sequence: CDR1 SGHNT, CDR2 YYREEE (reference sequence). This CDR3 has 13 residues. CDR3 in amino acids: CASSFGLEEKLFF. The CDR3, as DNA: TGTGCCAGCAGCTTCGGGTTGGAAGAAAAACTGTTTTTT.

This rearrangement joins TRBV7-3 to TRBJ2-3; 7 positions agree with TRBD1. The germline V gene has CDR1 SGHTA and CDR2 FQGTGA. V lost 5 bases to trimming and J lost 4 bases; unmatched junction nucleotides: 3. This CDR3 region has 13 residues. CDR3 sequence (DNA): TGTGCCAGCAGCACGGGGACAGCAGATACGCAGTATTTT. It translates to CASSTGTADTQYF.

This sequence joins TRBV10-3 and TRBJ1-1, with D possibly matching TRBD1 (6 bases). The CDR3 length is 13 residues. CDR1 ENHRY and CDR2 SYGVKD come from the germline V gene. V lost 2 bases, J lost 9 bases, and 13 bases lay in between. Here the CDR3 DNA reads TGTGCCATCAGTGAGAGGACAGATAGAAAAGCTTTCTTT. Translated, it gives CAISERTDRKAFF.

The rearrangement joins TRBV18 to TRBJ1-5, with D perhaps TRBD1 (5 bases). The CDR3 totals 15 residues. Per the germline V gene, CDR1 is KGHSH and CDR2 is LQKENI. V dropped 3 bases and J dropped 6 bases, with 15 bases sitting between them. This CDR3 is CASSPTRASSQPQHF. The DNA for the CDR3 is TGTGCCAGCTCACCGACCAGGGCAAGTAGTCAGCCCCAGCATTTT.